This T cell receptor (beta chain) appears in the sequencing data of a study of cytomegalovirus exposure and HLA in healthy donors. The V gene's germline CDR1 is KGHSH and CDR2 LQKENI. This CDR3 region has 12 residues. V lost 6 bases and J lost 7, with 10 bases in between. PCR amplification relied on 60 Vbeta primers (plus 13 Jbeta primers). Libraries were prepared by immunoSEQ multiplex PCR; TCRdb keeps only in-frame clonotypes and omits some of them. Here the sample spans about 160,000 clones, approximately 80% being singletons. V usage is TRBV18 and J usage is TRBJ1-5; D gene ambiguous. The sequence was collected from a woman aged 25 to 45 in good health and CMV-seropositive. The source material was PBMCs. CDR3 coding DNA: TGTGCCAGCTCTTTTACGGGGCAGCCCCAGCATTTT. Translated: CASSFTGQPQHF.